This T cell receptor beta chain emerged from a study of response to subunit inactivated influenza vaccine. Turning to this clonotype: Its antigen is unidentified.

Study-level findings and limits: Authors suggested each seasonal flu vaccination may recruit only limited numbers of new T cells.

TCRdb used MiXCR to reprocess the RT-PCR reads, holding one entry per CDR3 protein. The profile shows roughly 700,000 distinct CDR3 sequences, around 14% of them singletons. This CDR3 spans 13 amino acids. Germline-derived CDR1 and CDR2 are MDHEN and SYDVKM. V lost 3 bases, J lost 4 bases, and 10 bases lay in between. The TCR originated in a man aged 45-65 years who received an inactivated influenza vaccine. The source material was PBMCs from blood, sampled 14 to 15 days before vaccination. V usage is TRBV28 and J usage is TRBJ2-7; perhaps TRBD1 as D (5 bases). CDR3 sequence: CASSFAGRYEQYF. The CDR3 coding sequence is TGTGCCAGCAGTTTTGCAGGGCGATACGAGCAGTACTTC.